These 18 T cell receptor beta chains were sequenced from one sample in a study of blood T cell repertoires in COVID-19. The protocol was immunoSEQ multiplex PCR, while the TCRdb copy is restricted to in-frame clones and leaves out a portion. The table records around 250,000 clones, roughly 86% of them present only once. The sequencing sample was made of peripheral blood. These receptors were collected from an older woman who had recovered from COVID-19.

The rearrangement links TRBV2 to TRBJ1-1, with 9 bases aligning to TRBD1. Germline values: CDR1 SNHLY, CDR2 FYNNEI. The CDR3 has 14 residues. With V trimmed by 7 bases and J by 0 bases, 3 bases remained unmatched. The CDR3 DNA follows: TGTGCCAGCACCGGGACAGGGATGAACACTGAAGCTTTCTTT. This gives the protein CASTGTGMNTEAFF. Complete variable domain (other parts from reference TRBV2 and TRBJ1-1): EPEVTQTPSHQVTQMGQEVILRCVPISNHLYFYWYRQILGQKVEFLVSFYNNEISEKSEIFDDQFSVERPDGSNFTLKIRSTKLEDSAMYFCASTGTGMNTEAFFGQGTRLTVV.

This rearrangement joins TRBV18 to TRBJ2-7; D is undetermined. Germline values: CDR1 KGHSH, CDR2 LQKENI. This CDR3 has 13 amino acids. V dropped 3 bases and J dropped 3 bases, with 9 bases sitting between them. In nucleotides, the CDR3 is TGTGCCAGCTCACCGACAATACGCTACGAGCAGTACTTC. This gives the protein CASSPTIRYEQYF.

The chain has TRBV5-4 and TRBJ2-7; D call uncertain. This CDR3 comprises 14 residues. The germline V gene has CDR1 SGHNT and CDR2 YYREEE (reference sequence). The V end lost 4 bases, the J end lost 2 bases, and 13 bases lay between the germline ends. CDR3 DNA: TGTGCCAGCAGCGCCGCAACTACTACCTACGAGCAGTACTTC. Its protein product is CASSAATTTYEQYF.

The table lists this clone with a count of one. The CDR3 coding sequence is TGTGCCAGCAGCGACGCGGGACGGAACAATGAGCAGTTCTTC. It codes for CASSDAGRNNEQFF. The rearrangement links TRBV7-2 to TRBJ2-1, with D possibly TRBD2 on 6 matching bases. CDR1 SGHTA and CDR2 FQGNSA come from the germline V gene. The V end lost 5 bases, the J end lost 5 bases, and 13 bases lay between the germline ends. This CDR3 region has 14 residues.

The chain recombines TRBV28 with TRBJ1-1; D might be TRBD1 (5 bases). The V and J ends lost 8 bases and 0 bases respectively, with 16 bases between them. CDR1 and CDR2 (germline): MDHEN, SYDVKM. The CDR3 runs 15 residues. The CDR3 spells CASGPAKGMNTEAFF. The CDR3 region has the DNA TGTGCCAGCGGCCCAGCCAAGGGGATGAACACTGAAGCTTTCTTT. The whole variable domain, filled in from reference TRBV28 and TRBJ1-1, reads DVKVTQSSRYLVKRTGEKVFLECVQDMDHENMFWYRQDPGLGLRLIYFSYDVKMKEKGDIPEGYSVSREKKERFSLILESASTNQTSMYLCASGPAKGMNTEAFFGQGTRLTVV.

The V and J genes are TRBV6-4 and TRBJ2-3; 9 positions match TRBD2. This CDR3 has 16 residues. Germline loops: CDR1 MRHNA, CDR2 SNTAGT. With V trimmed by 2 bases and J by 2 bases, 5 bases remained unmatched. CDR3 nucleotides: TGTGCCAGCAGTGACGGGGTAGCGGGGGTCACAGATACGCAGTATTTT. Its protein product is CASSDGVAGVTDTQYF.

The chain joins TRBV7-9 to TRBJ1-1; TRBD1 matches 11 bases. The CDR3 is made up of 17 amino acids. Germline lookup yields CDR1 SEHNR and CDR2 FQNEAQ (reference sequence). Trimming at V came to 4 bases and at J to 1 base, leaving 8 bases not matched to a gene. The CDR3 DNA reads TGTGCCAGCAGCTGGGTGGACAGGGGGCGGGGGAACACTGAAGCTTTCTTT. The encoded protein is CASSWVDRGRGNTEAFF.

The chain carries TRBV5-4 and TRBJ2-7; D assignment may be TRBD1 or TRBD2 (5 bases each). V lost 4 bases, J lost 2 bases, and 16 bases lay in between. Germline assignment: CDR1 SGHNT and CDR2 YYREEE (reference sequence). This CDR3 is built from 15 residues. CDR3 amino acids: CASSVEAGYAYEQYF. The CDR3 bases are TGTGCCAGCAGCGTGGAGGCAGGGTATGCCTACGAGCAGTACTTC.

A few counts support this clone. The rearrangement links TRBV5-1 to TRBJ1-2, with TRBD1 identical over 7 bases. Trimming cost V 2 bases and J 4 bases; bases outside gene matches: 8. Per germline, CDR1 SGHRS and CDR2 YFSETQ. The CDR3 consists of 15 residues. The CDR3 reads CASSFGQGDPYGYTF. DNA for the CDR3: TGCGCCAGCAGCTTCGGCCAGGGGGACCCCTATGGCTACACCTTC.

The gene calls are TRBV6-1 and TRBJ2-3; D remains ambiguous. The CDR3 runs to 16 residues. Trimming took off 3 bases at V and 0 bases at J, with 13 bases between the two ends. Germline V gene sequence: CDR1 MNHNS, CDR2 SASEGT. This CDR3 reads CASSDGPWASTDTQYF. The CDR3, as DNA: TGTGCCAGCAGTGATGGGCCGTGGGCAAGCACAGATACGCAGTATTTT.

This sequence joins TRBV6-4 and TRBJ1-5, with a weak D call TRBD1 (5 bases). Trimming stripped 10 bases from V and 2 bases from J, with 9 bases between. The CDR3 length is 12 residues. Germline V gives CDR1 MRHNA, CDR2 SNTAGT. CDR3 sequence (DNA): TGTGCCACCCAGACAGGCAATCAGCCCCAGCATTTT. Translation: CATQTGNQPQHF.

The chain uses TRBV4-1 and TRBJ1-2; the match to TRBD1 covers 7 bases. The junction had 14 bases not matched to a gene; V was cut back by 0 bases and J by 7 bases. CDR1 is MGHRA and CDR2 is YSYEKL in the germline V gene. This CDR3 comprises 17 residues. CDR3 in amino acids: CASSQESRGGGGSGYTF. DNA for the CDR3: TGCGCCAGCAGCCAAGAATCGCGAGGAGGGGGCGGTTCTGGCTACACCTTC.

The table lists this clone with a count of one. This chain connects TRBV28 to TRBJ1-6, with TRBD1 as a possible D gene (6 bases). The germline V gene has CDR1 MDHEN and CDR2 SYDVKM. V shed 6 bases and J shed 2 bases, with 14 bases lying between them. CDR3 length: 16 amino acids. This CDR3 is CASRKQGVPYNSPLHF. CDR3 in DNA: TGTGCCAGCAGAAAACAGGGTGTCCCCTATAATTCACCCCTCCACTTT.

The chain couples TRBV4-2 to TRBJ2-1; 9 bases agree with TRBD2. With V trimmed by 0 bases and J by 0 bases, 9 bases remained unmatched. Germline CDR1 LGHNA, CDR2 YNFKEQ. The CDR3 consists of 19 residues. The CDR3 DNA reads as TGTGCCAGCAGCCAAGAGAGGAGCGGGGGGCTTCACTCCTACAATGAGCAGTTCTTC. Translating gives CASSQERSGGLHSYNEQFF.

The genes are TRBV5-1 and TRBJ2-5; 12 nucleotides match TRBD2. CDR3 length: 19 amino acids. The junction had 13 bases not matched to a gene; V was cut back by 3 bases and J by 1 base. Germline V gene data show CDR1 as SGHRS and CDR2 as YFSETQ. The CDR3 nucleotides read TGCGCCAGCAGCTACCGTCGGACTAGCGGGACGAGCTCCCAAGAGACCCAGTACTTC. Amino acid sequence: CASSYRRTSGTSSQETQYF.

The rearrangement joins TRBV25-1 to TRBJ2-2, with a tentative D call TRBD2 (6 bases). The CDR3 has 14 residues. V lost 2 bases, J lost 6 bases, and 10 bases lay in between. CDR1 and CDR2 (germline): MGHDK, SYGVNS. CDR3 sequence reads: CASSESRRAGELFF. The DNA of the CDR3 is TGTGCCAGCAGTGAAAGTCGGAGGGCCGGGGAGCTGTTTTTT.

The rearrangement joins TRBV5-1 to TRBJ2-7; TRBD1 aligns across 7 bases. CDR3 size: 13 residues. CDR1 is SGHRS and CDR2 is YFSETQ in the germline V gene. The trim removed 4 bases at V and 6 bases at J, leaving 7 bases unmatched. CDR3 loop: CASSEGAVSEQYF. CDR3 DNA: TGCGCCAGCAGCGAGGGGGCGGTCAGCGAGCAGTACTTC.

This clone was observed once. The chain couples TRBV3-1 (or the pseudogene TRBV3-2) to TRBJ2-7; no firm D call. Per germline, CDR1 LGHDT and CDR2 YNNKEL (reference sequence). V was shortened by 3 bases and J by 3 bases, with 6 bases between the two germline ends. This CDR3 contains 12 residues. CDR3 region: CASSHSFYEQYF. The DNA for the CDR3 is TGTGCCAGCAGCCACTCTTTCTACGAGCAGTACTTC.